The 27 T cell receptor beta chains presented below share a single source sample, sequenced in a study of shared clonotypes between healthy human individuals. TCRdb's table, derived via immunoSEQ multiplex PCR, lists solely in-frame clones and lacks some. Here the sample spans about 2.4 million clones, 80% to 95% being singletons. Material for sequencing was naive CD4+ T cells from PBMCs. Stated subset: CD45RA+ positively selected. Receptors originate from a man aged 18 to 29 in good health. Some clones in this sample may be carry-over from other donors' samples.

The CDR3 DNA reads as TGTGCCAGCAGCGTAGGGGGACTAGCGGACTCTTCCTACGAGCAGTACTTC. Residues: CASSVGGLADSSYEQYF. The genes are TRBV9 and TRBJ2-7; 11 bases map to TRBD2. The CDR3 is made up of 17 amino acids. The trim removed 0 bases at V and 1 base at J, leaving 6 bases unmatched. Germline lookup yields CDR1 SGDLS and CDR2 YYNGEE.

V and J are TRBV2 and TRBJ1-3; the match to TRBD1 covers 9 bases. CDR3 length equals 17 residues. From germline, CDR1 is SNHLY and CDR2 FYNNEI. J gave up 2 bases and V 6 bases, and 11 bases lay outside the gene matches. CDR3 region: CASSGSRTGAAGNTIYF. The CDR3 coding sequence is TGTGCCAGCAGCGGAAGCCGGACAGGGGCAGCTGGAAACACCATATATTTT.

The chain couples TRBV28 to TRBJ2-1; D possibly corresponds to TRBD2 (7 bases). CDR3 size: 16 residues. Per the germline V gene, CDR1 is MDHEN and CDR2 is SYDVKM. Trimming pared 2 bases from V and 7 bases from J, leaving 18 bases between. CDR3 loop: CASSLGGAHLRNEQFF. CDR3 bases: TGTGCCAGCAGTTTAGGGGGGGCCCATTTGAGGAATGAGCAGTTCTTC.

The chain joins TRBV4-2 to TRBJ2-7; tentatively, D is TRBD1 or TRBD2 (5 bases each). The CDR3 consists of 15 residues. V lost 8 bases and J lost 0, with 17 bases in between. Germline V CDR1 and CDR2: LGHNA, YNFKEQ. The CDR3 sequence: CASALRGQSSYEQYF. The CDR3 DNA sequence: TGTGCCAGCGCCCTCCGGGGCCAGAGCTCCTACGAGCAGTACTTC.

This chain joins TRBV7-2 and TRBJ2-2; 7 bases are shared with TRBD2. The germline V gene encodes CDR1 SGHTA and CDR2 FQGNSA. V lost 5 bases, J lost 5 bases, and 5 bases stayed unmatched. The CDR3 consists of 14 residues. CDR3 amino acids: CASSPREGTGELFF. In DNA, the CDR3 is TGTGCCAGCAGCCCTAGGGAGGGGACCGGGGAGCTGTTTTTT.

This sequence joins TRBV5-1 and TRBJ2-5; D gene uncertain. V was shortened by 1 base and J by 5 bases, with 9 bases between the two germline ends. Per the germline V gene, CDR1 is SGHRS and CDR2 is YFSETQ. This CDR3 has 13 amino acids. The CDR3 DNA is TGCGCCAGCAGCTTGAGAGAGTGGGAGACCCAGTACTTC. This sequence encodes CASSLREWETQYF.

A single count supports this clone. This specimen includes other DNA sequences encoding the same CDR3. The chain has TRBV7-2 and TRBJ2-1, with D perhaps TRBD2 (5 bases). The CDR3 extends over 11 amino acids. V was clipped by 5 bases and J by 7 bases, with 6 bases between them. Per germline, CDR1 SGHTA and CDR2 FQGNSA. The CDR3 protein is CASSDYNEQFF. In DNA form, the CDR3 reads TGTGCCAGCAGCGACTATAATGAGCAGTTCTTC.

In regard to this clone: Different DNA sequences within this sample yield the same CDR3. Here the CDR3 DNA reads TGCGCCAGCAGCTTGGGGACGACAAACTATGGCTACACCTTC. As protein: CASSLGTTNYGYTF. The chain carries TRBV5-1 and TRBJ1-2; D ambiguous. CDR1 is SGHRS and CDR2 is YFSETQ in the germline V gene. With 0 bases removed from V and 2 bases from J, the gap between germline ends came to 8 bases. CDR3 length equals 14 residues.

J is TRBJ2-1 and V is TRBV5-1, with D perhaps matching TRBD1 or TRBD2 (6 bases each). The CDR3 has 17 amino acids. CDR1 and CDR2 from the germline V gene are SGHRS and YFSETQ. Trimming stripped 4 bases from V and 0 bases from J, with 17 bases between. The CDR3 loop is CASSQRGGTSSYNEQFF. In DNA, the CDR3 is TGCGCCAGCAGCCAGAGGGGCGGGACAAGCTCCTACAATGAGCAGTTCTTC.

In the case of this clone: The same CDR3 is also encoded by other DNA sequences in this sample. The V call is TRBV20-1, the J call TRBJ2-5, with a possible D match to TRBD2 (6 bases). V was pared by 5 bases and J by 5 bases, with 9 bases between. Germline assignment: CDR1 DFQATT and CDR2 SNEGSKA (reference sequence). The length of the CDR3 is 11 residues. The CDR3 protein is CSARREETQYF. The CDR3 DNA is TGCAGTGCTCGGAGGGAGGAGACCCAGTACTTC.

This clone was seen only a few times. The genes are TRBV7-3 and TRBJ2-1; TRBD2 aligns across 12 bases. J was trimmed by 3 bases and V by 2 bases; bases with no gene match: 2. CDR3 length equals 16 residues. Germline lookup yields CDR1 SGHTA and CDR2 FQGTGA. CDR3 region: CASSLPGLAGYNEQFF. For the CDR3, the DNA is TGTGCCAGCAGCTTACCGGGACTAGCGGGCTACAATGAGCAGTTCTTC. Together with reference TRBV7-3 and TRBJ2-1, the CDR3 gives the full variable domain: GAGVSQTPSNKVTEKGKYVELRCDPISGHTALYWYRQSLGQGPEFLIYFQGTGAADDSGLPNDRFFAVRPEGSVSTLKIQRTERGDSAVYLCASSLPGLAGYNEQFFGPGTRLTVL.

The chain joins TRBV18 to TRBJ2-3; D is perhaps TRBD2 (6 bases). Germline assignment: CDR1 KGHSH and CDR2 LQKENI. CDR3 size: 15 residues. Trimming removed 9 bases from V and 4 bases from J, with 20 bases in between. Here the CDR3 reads CASSTAGGVADTQYF. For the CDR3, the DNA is TGTGCCAGTTCCACAGCTGGAGGGGTCGCAGATACGCAGTATTTT.

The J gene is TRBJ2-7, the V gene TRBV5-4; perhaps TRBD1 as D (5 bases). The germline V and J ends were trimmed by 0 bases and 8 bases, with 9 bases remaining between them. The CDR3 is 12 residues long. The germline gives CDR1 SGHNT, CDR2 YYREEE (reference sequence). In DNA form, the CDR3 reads TGTGCCAGCAGCTTGGAGGGGTGGCAGCAGTACTTC. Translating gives CASSLEGWQQYF.

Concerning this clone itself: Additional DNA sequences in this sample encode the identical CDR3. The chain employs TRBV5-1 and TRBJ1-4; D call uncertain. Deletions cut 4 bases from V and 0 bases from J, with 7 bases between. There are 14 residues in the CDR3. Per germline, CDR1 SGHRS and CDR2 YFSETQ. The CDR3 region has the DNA TGCGCCAGCAGCCTGACGGCAACTAATGAAAAACTGTTTTTT. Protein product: CASSLTATNEKLFF. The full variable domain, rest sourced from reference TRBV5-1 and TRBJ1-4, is KAGVTQTPRYLIKTRGQQVTLSCSPISGHRSVSWYQQTPGQGLQFLFEYFSETQRNKGNFPGRFSGRQFSNSRSEMNVSTLELGDSALYLCASSLTATNEKLFFGSGTQLSVL.

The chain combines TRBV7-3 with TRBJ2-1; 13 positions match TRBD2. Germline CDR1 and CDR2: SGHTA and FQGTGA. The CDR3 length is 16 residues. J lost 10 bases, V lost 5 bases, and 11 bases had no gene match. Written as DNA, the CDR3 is TGTGCCAGCAGCCCTGGAGGGACTAGCGGGGCCGGGGAGCAGTTCTTC. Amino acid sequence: CASSPGGTSGAGEQFF.

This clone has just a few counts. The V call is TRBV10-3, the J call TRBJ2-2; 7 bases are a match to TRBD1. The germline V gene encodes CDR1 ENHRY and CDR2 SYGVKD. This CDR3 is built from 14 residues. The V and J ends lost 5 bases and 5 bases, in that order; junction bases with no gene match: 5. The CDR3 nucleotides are TGTGCCATCAGTCCTCCGACAGGGACCGGGGAGCTGTTTTTT. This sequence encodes CAISPPTGTGELFF.

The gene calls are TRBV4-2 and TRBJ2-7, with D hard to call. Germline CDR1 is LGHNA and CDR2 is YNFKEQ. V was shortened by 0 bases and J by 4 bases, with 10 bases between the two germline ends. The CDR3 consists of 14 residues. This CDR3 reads CASSQDRMLYEQYF. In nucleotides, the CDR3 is TGTGCCAGCAGCCAAGATAGGATGCTTTACGAGCAGTACTTC.

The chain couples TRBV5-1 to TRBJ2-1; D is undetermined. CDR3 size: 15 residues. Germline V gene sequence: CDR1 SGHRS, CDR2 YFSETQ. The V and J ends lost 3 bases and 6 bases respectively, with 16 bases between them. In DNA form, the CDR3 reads TGCGCCAGCAGCTCAATGGCTAGTCGGCGCAATGAGCAGTTCTTC. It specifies CASSSMASRRNEQFF.

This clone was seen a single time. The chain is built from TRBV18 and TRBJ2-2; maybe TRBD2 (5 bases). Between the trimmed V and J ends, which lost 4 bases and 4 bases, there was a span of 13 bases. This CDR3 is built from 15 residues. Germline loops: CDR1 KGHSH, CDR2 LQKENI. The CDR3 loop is CASSLSGFRTGELFF. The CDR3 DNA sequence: TGTGCCAGCTCACTTTCGGGGTTTCGCACCGGGGAGCTGTTTTTT. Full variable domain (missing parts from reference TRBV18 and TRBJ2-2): NAGVMQNPRHLVRRRGQEARLRCSPMKGHSHVYWYRQLPEEGLKFMVYLQKENIIDESGMPKERFSAEFPKEGPSILRIQQVVRGDSAAYFCASSLSGFRTGELFFGEGSRLTVL.

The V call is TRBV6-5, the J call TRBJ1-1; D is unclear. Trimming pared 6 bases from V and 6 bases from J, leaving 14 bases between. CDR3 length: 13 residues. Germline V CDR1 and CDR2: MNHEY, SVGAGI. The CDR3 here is CASSRRVNAEAFF. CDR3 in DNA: TGTGCCAGCAGCAGGCGTGTTAACGCTGAAGCTTTCTTT.

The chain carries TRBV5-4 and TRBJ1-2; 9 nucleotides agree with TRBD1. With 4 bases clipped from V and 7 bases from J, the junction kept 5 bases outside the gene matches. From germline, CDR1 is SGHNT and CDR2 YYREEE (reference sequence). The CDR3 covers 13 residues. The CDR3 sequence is CASSRGQGPGYTF. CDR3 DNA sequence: TGTGCCAGCAGCCGAGGACAGGGGCCTGGCTACACCTTC.

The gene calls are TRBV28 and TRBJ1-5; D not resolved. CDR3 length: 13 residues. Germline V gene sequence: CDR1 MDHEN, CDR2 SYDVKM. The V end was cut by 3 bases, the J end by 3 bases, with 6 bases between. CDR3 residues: CASSLSPNQPQHF. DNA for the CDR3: TGTGCCAGCAGTTTGTCCCCCAATCAGCCCCAGCATTTT.

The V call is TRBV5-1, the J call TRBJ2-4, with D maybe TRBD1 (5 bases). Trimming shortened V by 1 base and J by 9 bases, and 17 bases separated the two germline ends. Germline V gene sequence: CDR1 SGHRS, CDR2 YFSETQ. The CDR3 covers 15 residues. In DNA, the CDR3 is TGCGCCAGCAGCTTGAGGGGCACTGATGGCGGCATTCAGTACTTC. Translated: CASSLRGTDGGIQYF.

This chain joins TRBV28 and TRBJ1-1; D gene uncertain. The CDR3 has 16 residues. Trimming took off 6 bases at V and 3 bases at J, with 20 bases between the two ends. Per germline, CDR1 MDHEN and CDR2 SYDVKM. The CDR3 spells CASSPPGRPGDTEAFF. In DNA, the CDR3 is TGTGCCAGCAGCCCCCCCGGACGCCCCGGGGACACTGAAGCTTTCTTT.

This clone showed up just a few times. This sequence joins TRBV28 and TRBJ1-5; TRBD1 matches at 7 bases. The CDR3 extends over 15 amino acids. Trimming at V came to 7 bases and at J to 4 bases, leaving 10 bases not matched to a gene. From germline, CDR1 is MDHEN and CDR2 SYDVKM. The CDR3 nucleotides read TGTGCCAGCACCTCTACGGACAGGAGGAATCAGCCCCAGCATTTT. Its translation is CASTSTDRRNQPQHF.

CDR3 nucleotide sequence: TGTGCCAGCACACAATACAATCAGCCCCAGCATTTT. Protein: CASTQYNQPQHF. The rearrangement links TRBV6-1 to TRBJ1-5; D not resolved. The CDR3 totals 12 residues. The ends were cut back, 7 bases at V and 3 bases at J, with 7 bases in the middle. CDR1 and CDR2 (germline): MNHNS, SASEGT.

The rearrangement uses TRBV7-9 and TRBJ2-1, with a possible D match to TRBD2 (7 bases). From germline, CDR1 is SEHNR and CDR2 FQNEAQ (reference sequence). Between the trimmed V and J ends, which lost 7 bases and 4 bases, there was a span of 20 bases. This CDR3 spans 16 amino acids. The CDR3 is CASTAPGEGRYNEQFF. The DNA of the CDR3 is TGTGCCAGCACCGCTCCAGGGGAGGGCCGGTACAATGAGCAGTTCTTC.